This T cell receptor (beta chain) was found in a study of OX40 agonist ivuxolimab in advanced cancers. Notes on the study in general: Blood T cells, both CD4+ and CD8+, expanded clonally by week 6 at 0.1 to 3.0 mg/kg.

The CDR3 has 14 amino acids. V was trimmed by 2 bases and J by 5 bases, leaving 10 bases between them. CDR1 and CDR2 from the germline V gene are MDHEN and SYDVKM. About this clone: Antigen unknown.

This table comes from immunoSEQ multiplex PCR, and its TCRdb copy is limited to in-frame clones, with some not included. Of 65,000 to 70,000 clones in the sample, around 86% were seen once. This chain connects TRBV28 to TRBJ1-5, with D possibly being TRBD1 (5 bases). The TCR sequence derives from an adult with an advanced solid tumor such as melanoma, head and neck, liver or kidney cancer. Sequencing used CD4+ or CD8+ T cells sorted from blood, obtained in a trial of the OX40 agonist ivuxolimab. The CDR3 bases are TGTGCCAGCAGTTTAACATGGGGGGATCAGCCCCAGCATTTT. Its protein product is CASSLTWGDQPQHF.